These 24 T cell receptor beta chains were all obtained from the same sample, sequenced in a study of CD8+CD57+ T cells in acquired aplastic anemia. Whoever was chosen for sequencing had shown CD8+CD57+ cell expansion by flow cytometry. CDR3 and TCR beta VDJ profiling relied on genomic DNA as the template. One entry per CDR3 protein, called by TCRdb with MiXCR from the reads. Of more than 150,000 distinct CDR3 sequences listed, almost 50% are singletons. Source material: sorted CD4+, CD8+, or CD8+CD57+ T cells (not recorded which) from PBMCs. The source is a human donor with aplastic anemia.

This clonotype has more than one count but fewer than ten. V usage is TRBV7-2 and J usage is TRBJ2-7; D might be TRBD2 (5 bases). V lost 8 bases and J 0 bases, leaving 14 bases between the germline ends. The CDR3 has 14 residues. In germline, CDR1 is SGHTA, CDR2 FQGNSA. The CDR3 nucleotides are TGTGCCAGCCGTCGGGTTGGGAGCTCCTACGAGCAGTACTTC. This gives the protein CASRRVGSSYEQYF.

The V call is TRBV7-9, the J call TRBJ2-7, with unresolved D. CDR1 is SEHNR, CDR2 FQNEAQ, per germline (reference sequence). V was cut by 5 bases and J by 5 bases, with 10 bases left in between. This CDR3 is built from 12 residues. CDR3 region: CASSQDRDEQYF. In nucleotides, the CDR3 is TGTGCCAGCAGCCAAGATAGGGACGAGCAGTACTTC.

This chain links TRBV24-1 with TRBJ1-2; possible D gene TRBD1, 5 bases. Germline-derived CDR1 and CDR2 are KGHDR and SFDVKD. V was pared by 3 bases and J by 8 bases, with 12 bases between. CDR3 length equals 13 residues. In DNA, the CDR3 is TGTGCCACCAGTGATCTCCAGGGTAAGGGCTACACCTTC. It translates to CATSDLQGKGYTF.

This clonotype has a single count. A clone one base away is much larger, so this may be a read error. V is TRBV2 and J is TRBJ1-2, with D possibly matching TRBD1 (5 bases). CDR1 SNHLY and CDR2 FYNNEI come from the germline V gene. The CDR3 sequence is 12 residues long. DNA of the CDR3: TGTGCCAGCACCTCGGGGGGGTTCGGCTTCACCTTC. Translating gives CASTSGGFGFTF.

This clonotype was seen a single time. CDR3 sequence (DNA): TGCAGTGCAACCACTGGACAGGGAATCTACGAGCAGTACTTC. It specifies CSATTGQGIYEQYF. The chain is built from TRBV20-1 and TRBJ2-7, with 8 bases aligning to TRBD1. Losses at the gene ends were 6 bases for V and 3 bases for J; bases not matched to a gene: 10. This CDR3 spans 14 amino acids. Looked up from germline, CDR1 is DFQATT and CDR2 is SNEGSKA (reference sequence).

The V gene is TRBV18, the J gene TRBJ1-1; D remains unclear. V lost 1 base and J 5 bases, leaving 14 bases between the germline ends. Germline-derived CDR1 and CDR2 are KGHSH and LQKENI. The CDR3 loop spans 15 amino acids. CDR3 region: CASSPLQTGETEAFF. The CDR3 DNA sequence: TGTGCCAGCTCACCACTCCAGACTGGGGAGACTGAAGCTTTCTTT. The variable domain in full, completed from reference TRBV18 and TRBJ1-1, reads NAGVMQNPRHLVRRRGQEARLRCSPMKGHSHVYWYRQLPEEGLKFMVYLQKENIIDESGMPKERFSAEFPKEGPSILRIQQVVRGDSAAYFCASSPLQTGETEAFFGQGTRLTVV.

This clonotype appeared many times. A read error may produce the germline difference seen at one junction end. V is TRBV20-1 and J is TRBJ1-2, with 7 positions matching TRBD1. The germline gives CDR1 DFQATT, CDR2 SNEGSKA (reference sequence). This CDR3 comprises 11 residues. The CDR3 here is CSAAQGERRGF. As DNA, the CDR3 is TGCAGTGCTGCGCAGGGGGAAAGAAGAGGCTTC.

CDR3 region: CASSYSVSGGETQYF. CDR3 sequence (DNA): TGTGCCAGCAGTTACTCCGTAAGCGGGGGTGAGACCCAGTACTTC. The chain combines TRBV6-5 with TRBJ2-5; 8 nucleotides match TRBD2. The CDR3 is 15 residues long. Germline CDR1 MNHEY, CDR2 SVGAGI. The J segment lost 5 bases and the V segment lost 0 bases, leaving 5 bases of the junction unmatched.

This clonotype came up many times. J is TRBJ2-1 and V is TRBV4-1; weak D call: TRBD1 (7 bases). Germline loops: CDR1 MGHRA, CDR2 YSYEKL. The CDR3 contains 15 residues. Trimming removed 3 bases at V and 6 bases at J, with 15 bases between. CDR3 nucleotide sequence: TGCGCCAGCAGCCAGGAGGGGGCAGGGATCAATGAGCAGTTCTTC. This sequence encodes CASSQEGAGINEQFF.

J is TRBJ1-6 and V is TRBV7-9, with D perhaps TRBD1 (5 bases). The CDR3 consists of 14 residues. Per the germline V gene, CDR1 is SEHNR and CDR2 is FQNEAQ (reference sequence). The V end was cut by 3 bases, the J end by 5 bases, with 8 bases between. The CDR3 loop is CASSFQGNNSPLHF. CDR3 bases: TGTGCCAGCAGCTTTCAGGGTAATAATTCACCCCTCCACTTT. Supplemented by reference TRBV7-9 and TRBJ1-6, the full variable domain reads DTGVSQNPRHKITKRGQNVTFRCDPISEHNRLYWYRQTLGQGPEFLTYFQNEAQLEKSRLLSDRFSAERPKGSFSTLEIQRTEQGDSAMYLCASSFQGNNSPLHFGNGTRLTVT.

At least ten counts were recorded for this clonotype. The gene calls are TRBV20-1 and TRBJ1-1, with D hard to call. The CDR3 has 14 residues. Trimming removed 5 bases at V and 1 base at J, with 14 bases between. The germline V gene encodes CDR1 DFQATT and CDR2 SNEGSKA (reference sequence). CDR3 region: CSAPRPRKNTEAFF. The CDR3 coding sequence is TGCAGTGCTCCCCGCCCCAGGAAGAACACTGAAGCTTTCTTT.

This clonotype was seen many times. This chain uses TRBV7-9 with TRBJ1-1, with D possibly being TRBD1 (6 bases). This CDR3 has 15 residues. The V gene's germline CDR1 is SEHNR and CDR2 FQNEAQ (reference sequence). V was shortened by 6 bases and J by 1 base, with 15 bases between the two germline ends. CDR3 sequence: CASRPWTEQNTEAFF. CDR3 nucleotides: TGTGCCAGCAGGCCTTGGACAGAGCAGAACACTGAAGCTTTCTTT.

This clonotype has at least ten counts. This rearrangement joins TRBV20-1 to TRBJ1-5; D is unclear. The CDR3 extends over 13 amino acids. The germline gives CDR1 DFQATT, CDR2 SNEGSKA (reference sequence). V was shortened by 6 bases and J by 9 bases, with 18 bases between the two germline ends. For the CDR3, the DNA is TGCAGTGCCAGTTATAGAGGTAGAGTGCCCCAGCATTTT. Its protein is CSASYRGRVPQHF.

The rearrangement joins TRBV5-4 to TRBJ1-6, with D maybe TRBD1 (5 bases). In germline, CDR1 is SGHNT, CDR2 YYREEE (reference sequence). With 0 bases removed from V and 0 bases from J, the gap between germline ends came to 10 bases. There are 17 residues in the CDR3. The CDR3 DNA reads TGTGCCAGCAGCTTGGGAGGGGTCAGCTCCTATAATTCACCCCTCCACTTT. Translating it yields CASSLGGVSSYNSPLHF.

The chain recombines TRBV28 with TRBJ1-1; perhaps TRBD1 as D (5 bases). The length of the CDR3 is 14 residues. The V gene lost 8 bases and the J gene lost 5 bases, with 18 bases spanning the gap. The germline CDR1 and CDR2 sequences are MDHEN and SYDVKM. The CDR3 bases are TGTGCCAGCGCAGCCCCTTACAGGCTGACTGAAGCTTTCTTT. It is translated as CASAAPYRLTEAFF.

The V and J genes are TRBV25-1 and TRBJ1-1; 11 positions match TRBD1. The CDR3 covers 13 residues. V lost 8 bases to trimming and J lost 5 bases; unmatched junction nucleotides: 4. The germline CDR1 and CDR2 sequences are MGHDK and SYGVNS. The CDR3 nucleotides read TGTGCCAGCGGACAGGGGGCGCGGACTGAAGCTTTCTTT. It specifies CASGQGARTEAFF.

The chain is built from TRBV4-3 and TRBJ1-6; 7 bases line up with TRBD1. CDR1 and CDR2 (germline): LGHNA, YSLEER. The CDR3 runs to 14 residues. With V trimmed by 4 bases and J by 9 bases, 6 bases remained unmatched. The CDR3 reads CASSLGQEFSPLHF. The CDR3, as DNA: TGCGCCAGCAGCCTTGGACAGGAATTTTCACCCCTCCACTTT.

The chain carries TRBV20-1 and TRBJ2-3; 7 bases line up with TRBD1. Germline V CDR1 and CDR2: DFQATT, SNEGSKA (reference sequence). There are 16 residues in the CDR3. V trimming: 3 bases; J trimming: 0 bases; junction bases outside the gene matches: 9. In DNA form, the CDR3 reads TGCAGTGCTAGGAGGGGGCGGACGACTAGCACAGATACGCAGTATTTT. Translated: CSARRGRTTSTDTQYF.

Note on this clonotype: The junction does not match germline at one end; this may be a read error. V usage is TRBV7-2 and J usage is TRBJ2-2; 10 nucleotides line up with TRBD1. CDR1 is SGHTA, CDR2 FQGNSA, per germline. The CDR3 is 17 residues long. DNA of the CDR3: TGTGCCAGCAGCGTAGCGATCGGGACAGGGGTCACCGGGGAGCTGTTTTTT. This translates into CASSVAIGTGVTGELFF.

The count of this clonotype is one. V gene TRBV20-1 combines with J gene TRBJ2-7; 9 bases align to TRBD2. This CDR3 region has 14 residues. Trimming removed 5 bases from V and 4 bases from J; junction bases left unmatched: 9. CDR1 is DFQATT and CDR2 is SNEGSKA in the germline V gene (reference sequence). The CDR3 nucleotides read TGCAGTGCTCGGGCGCGGGGGGGGTTTTACGAGCAGTACTTC. Translated, it gives CSARARGGFYEQYF.

CDR3 loop: CASTGSGELFF. CDR3 coding DNA: TGTGCCAGCACCGGGTCCGGGGAGCTGTTTTTT. This chain joins TRBV2 and TRBJ2-2, with D unresolved. CDR1 is SNHLY, CDR2 FYNNEI, per germline. The CDR3 consists of 11 residues. V was trimmed by 7 bases and J by 6 bases, leaving 6 bases between them.

The chain joins TRBV11-2 to TRBJ2-1; 9 bases are a match to TRBD1. The CDR3 is 15 amino acids. Germline V lookup: CDR1 SGHAT, CDR2 FQNNGV. The ends lost 7 bases at V and 6 bases at J; junction bases unmatched: 10. CDR3 sequence reads: CASNLMGQGANEQFF. CDR3 nucleotides: TGTGCCAGCAACCTAATGGGACAGGGCGCCAATGAGCAGTTCTTC.

Ten or more counts support this clonotype. This chain uses TRBV5-6 with TRBJ1-5; TRBD1 aligns across 9 bases. The CDR3 has 17 residues. The V gene's germline CDR1 is SGHDT and CDR2 YYEEEE. V gave up 0 bases and J gave up 4 bases; unmatched junction bases: 8. This chain's CDR3 is CASSLETGGIGNQPQHF. CDR3 DNA: TGTGCCAGCAGCTTGGAAACAGGGGGCATCGGTAATCAGCCCCAGCATTTT.

This clonotype was counted many times. J is TRBJ2-1 and V is TRBV6-1; the D is unclear. This CDR3 is 16 amino acids long. Trimming took off 2 bases at V and 0 bases at J, with 11 bases between the two ends. Germline V CDR1 and CDR2: MNHNS, SASEGT. The CDR3 coding sequence is TGTGCCAGCAGTGAATGGCGATCGAGCTCCTACAATGAGCAGTTCTTC. This gives the protein CASSEWRSSSYNEQFF.